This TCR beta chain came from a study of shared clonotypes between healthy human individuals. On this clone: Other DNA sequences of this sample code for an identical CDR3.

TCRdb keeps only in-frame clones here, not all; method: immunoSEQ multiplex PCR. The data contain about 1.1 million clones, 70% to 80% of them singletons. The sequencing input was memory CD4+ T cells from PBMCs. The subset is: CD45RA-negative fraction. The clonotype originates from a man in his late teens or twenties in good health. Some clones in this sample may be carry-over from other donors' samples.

Here the CDR3 DNA reads TGTGCCAGCAGCGTAACTAGCGGCTCCTACGAGCAGTACTTC. Protein sequence: CASSVTSGSYEQYF. This rearrangement joins TRBV9 to TRBJ2-7, with 8 nucleotides matching TRBD2. The CDR3 contains 14 residues. The trim removed 1 base at V and 0 bases at J, leaving 0 bases unmatched. Per the germline V gene, CDR1 is SGDLS and CDR2 is YYNGEE. Based on the CDR3 plus reference TRBV9 and TRBJ2-7, the full variable domain is DSGVTQTPKHLITATGQRVTLRCSPRSGDLSVYWYQQSLDQGLQFLIQYYNGEERAKGNILERFSAQQFPDLHSELNLSSLELGDSALYFCASSVTSGSYEQYFGPGTRLTVT.